The 25 T cell receptor beta chains below all came from one sample that was sequenced in a study of blood T cell repertoires in COVID-19. TCRdb's copy holds only in-frame clones and misses some; the assay was immunoSEQ multiplex PCR. Seen here are over 350,000 clones, more than 75% observed once, and the top ten hold more than 0.95%. Sequences were obtained from PBMCs or T cells enriched from blood (not recorded which). These receptors were taken from a woman aged 18-30 years who had recovered from COVID-19.

The J gene is TRBJ1-1, the V gene TRBV6-5; 7 bases match TRBD1. V shed 6 bases, J shed 1 base, and the junction held 2 bases outside the gene matches. From germline, CDR1 is MNHEY and CDR2 SVGAGI. The CDR3 has 13 amino acids. CDR3 sequence (DNA): TGTGCCAGCAGACGACAGGGGAACACTGAAGCTTTCTTT. Residues: CASRRQGNTEAFF.

V is TRBV6-6 and J is TRBJ2-3, with TRBD2 matching 10 bases. CDR1 MNHNY and CDR2 SVGAGI come from the germline V gene (reference sequence). V lost 6 bases and J lost 7; bases outside the gene matches: 10. This CDR3 has 15 residues. As DNA, the CDR3 is TGTGCCAGCAGAGGCCACGGACTAGCGGTGAATACGCAGTATTTT. The encoded protein is CASRGHGLAVNTQYF.

The DNA for the CDR3 is TGCAGTGCTAAAGGACAGGTTGAAGCTTTCTTT. Translation gives CSAKGQVEAFF. The chain uses TRBV20-1 and TRBJ1-1; 7 nucleotides agree with TRBD1. Germline V gene data show CDR1 as DFQATT and CDR2 as SNEGSKA (reference sequence). The CDR3 runs to 11 residues. Germline trimming cut 4 bases from V and 7 bases from J; bases unmatched to any gene: 3.

V gene TRBV19 combines with J gene TRBJ1-3, with D uncertain. Germline-derived CDR1 and CDR2 are LNHDA and SQIVND (reference sequence). CDR3 length: 17 amino acids. V was pared by 0 bases and J by 2 bases, with 14 bases between. The CDR3: CASSIDLSAEAGNTIYF. The CDR3 coding sequence is TGTGCCAGTAGTATAGATCTAAGTGCAGAGGCTGGAAACACCATATATTTT.

This chain uses TRBV28 with TRBJ2-7; 8 nucleotides align to TRBD1. From germline, CDR1 is MDHEN and CDR2 SYDVKM. The CDR3 totals 13 residues. V lost 4 bases to trimming and J lost 5 bases; unmatched junction nucleotides: 4. DNA for the CDR3: TGTGCCAGCAGTTCAGGGGGCACGAACGAGCAGTACTTC. Translated, it gives CASSSGGTNEQYF.

The rearrangement joins TRBV28 to TRBJ1-5, with D unresolved. The length of the CDR3 is 13 residues. Trimming took off 6 bases at V and 3 bases at J, with 9 bases between the two ends. Germline CDR1 is MDHEN and CDR2 is SYDVKM. In nucleotides, the CDR3 is TGTGCCAGCAGGGAGGTTGACAATCAGCCCCAGCATTTT. Protein: CASREVDNQPQHF.

The rearrangement joins TRBV7-2 to TRBJ1-6; 8 bases fit TRBD1. The CDR3 is 15 residues long. The junction had 5 bases not matched to a gene; V was cut back by 5 bases and J by 5 bases. In germline, CDR1 is SGHTA, CDR2 FQGNSA. The CDR3 sequence is CASSRTGSNNSPLHF. As DNA, the CDR3 is TGTGCCAGCAGCCGGACAGGGTCTAATAATTCACCCCTCCACTTT.

V and J are TRBV30 and TRBJ2-2; 7 nucleotides match TRBD1. Germline CDR1 reads GTSNPN; CDR2 reads SVGIG (reference sequence). The junction had 6 bases not matched to a gene; V was cut back by 2 bases and J by 6 bases. This CDR3 has 14 amino acids. CDR3 nucleotides: TGTGCCTGGAGTCTAGACAGGGCGGCCGGGGAGCTGTTTTTT. This translates into CAWSLDRAAGELFF.

This clone was seen only a few times. The chain employs TRBV27 and TRBJ2-2; the D gene is possibly TRBD2 (6 bases). The germline V gene encodes CDR1 MNHEY and CDR2 SMNVEV (reference sequence). The CDR3 spans 20 residues. Trimming took off 2 bases at V and 3 bases at J, with 25 bases between the two ends. The CDR3: CASSLVPPSGVDRYTGELFF. CDR3 coding DNA: TGTGCCAGCAGTTTAGTCCCCCCCTCGGGAGTAGATCGGTACACCGGGGAGCTGTTTTTT.

The chain carries TRBV6-5 and TRBJ1-2; 7 positions agree with TRBD1. The germline V gene encodes CDR1 MNHEY and CDR2 SVGAGI. Trimming cost V 7 bases and J 7 bases; bases outside gene matches: 3. The CDR3 length is 11 residues. The chain's CDR3 is CASTQGVGYTF. As DNA, the CDR3 is TGTGCCAGCACTCAGGGGGTTGGCTACACCTTC.

The chain has TRBV7-2 and TRBJ1-6; D is perhaps TRBD1 (6 bases). Trimming stripped 1 base from V and 8 bases from J, with 9 bases between. CDR1 and CDR2 from the germline V gene are SGHTA and FQGNSA. This CDR3 spans 14 amino acids. The CDR3 region is CASSLVGGDSPLHF. Here the CDR3 DNA reads TGTGCCAGCAGCTTAGTAGGGGGGGATTCACCCCTCCACTTT.

This chain links TRBV9 with TRBJ1-1; D is perhaps TRBD1 (5 bases). Germline V CDR1 and CDR2: SGDLS, YYNGEE. The germline V and J ends were trimmed by 4 bases and 7 bases, with 14 bases remaining between them. The CDR3 loop spans 13 amino acids. CDR3 in amino acids: CASSPGERGEAFF. In nucleotides, the CDR3 is TGTGCCAGCAGCCCGGGGGAACGGGGTGAAGCTTTCTTT.

This clone appeared a single time. The J gene is TRBJ2-3, the V gene TRBV27; TRBD2 aligns across 7 bases. Per the germline V gene, CDR1 is MNHEY and CDR2 is SMNVEV (reference sequence). The CDR3 covers 14 residues. The V gene end was trimmed by 4 bases and the J gene end by 5 bases; junction bases not matched to a gene: 6. CDR3 residues: CASSWTRGIDTQYF. The CDR3 DNA reads TGTGCCAGCAGTTGGACTAGAGGAATAGATACGCAGTATTTT.

The V call is TRBV6-5, the J call TRBJ2-1; 9 bases align to TRBD1. Germline V CDR1 and CDR2: MNHEY, SVGAGI. CDR3 length: 14 residues. Trimming at V came to 0 bases and at J to 11 bases, leaving 5 bases not matched to a gene. The CDR3 region has the DNA TGTGCCAGCAGTTACTCGAGACAGGGGGTCCAGCAGTTCTTC. This gives the protein CASSYSRQGVQQFF.

This rearrangement joins TRBV5-6 to TRBJ2-7; 11 bases are a match to TRBD1. V dropped 3 bases and J dropped 5; count of bases not matched to a gene: 10. The CDR3 consists of 16 residues. Germline CDR1 is SGHDT and CDR2 is YYEEEE. The CDR3 loop reads CASSSSGTGGKNEQYF. The CDR3 DNA reads TGTGCCAGCAGCTCATCAGGGACAGGGGGAAAAAACGAGCAGTACTTC.

As to this clone: The same CDR3 can be traced to other DNA sequences in this sample. This chain links TRBV18 with TRBJ1-6; D unclear. Germline V lookup: CDR1 KGHSH, CDR2 LQKENI. V was cut by 6 bases and J by 0 bases, with 6 bases left in between. This CDR3 region has 14 residues. CDR3 sequence (DNA): TGTGCCAGCTCTCCGAGCTCCTATAATTCACCCCTCCACTTT. This codes for CASSPSSYNSPLHF.

The chain carries TRBV2 and TRBJ2-1, with TRBD1 matching over 7 bases. Germline V gene data show CDR1 as SNHLY and CDR2 as FYNNEI. The V gene end was trimmed by 7 bases and the J gene end by 4 bases; junction bases not matched to a gene: 13. This CDR3 region has 16 residues. Here the CDR3 DNA reads TGTGCCAGCACCGAATCAGGGGGATCTTATTACAATGAGCAGTTCTTC. It codes for CASTESGGSYYNEQFF.

The chain has TRBV2 and TRBJ2-7, with D hard to call. There are 13 residues in the CDR3. V was pared by 6 bases and J by 2 bases, with 11 bases between. Germline V gene sequence: CDR1 SNHLY, CDR2 FYNNEI. The CDR3 nucleotides read TGTGCCAGCAGGGCGAGGTTGCCCTACGAGCAGTACTTC. Amino acid sequence: CASRARLPYEQYF.

The chain links TRBV6-5 to TRBJ1-1; 8 bases fit TRBD1. V was clipped by 11 bases and J by 0 bases; unmatched bases: 5. The germline CDR1 and CDR2 sequences are MNHEY and SVGAGI. The CDR3 is made up of 13 amino acids. CDR3 loop: CAGQGAVNTEAFF. In DNA, the CDR3 is TGTGCCGGTCAGGGGGCAGTGAACACTGAAGCTTTCTTT.

The CDR3 spells CASGLQAGGADTQYF. The CDR3 region has the DNA TGCGCCAGCGGATTACAGGCGGGGGGCGCAGATACGCAGTATTTT. The chain carries TRBV5-1 and TRBJ2-3; 8 bases line up with TRBD2. The CDR3 totals 15 residues. V lost 7 bases to trimming and J lost 4 bases; unmatched junction nucleotides: 11. CDR1 and CDR2 from the germline V gene are SGHRS and YFSETQ.

The chain links TRBV5-1 to TRBJ2-1; 12 nucleotides agree with TRBD2. Germline CDR1 is SGHRS and CDR2 is YFSETQ. The CDR3 has 15 residues. J lost 7 bases, V lost 1 base, and 3 bases had no gene match. CDR3 region: CASSLKLAGGNEQFF. The CDR3 nucleotides read TGCGCCAGCAGCTTGAAGCTAGCGGGGGGGAATGAGCAGTTCTTC.

V and J are TRBV2 and TRBJ2-2; perhaps TRBD2 as D (5 bases). V lost 6 bases and J lost 5, with 10 bases in between. In germline, CDR1 is SNHLY, CDR2 FYNNEI. This CDR3 spans 13 amino acids. The DNA of the CDR3 is TGTGCCAGCAGACCCGGCGGGACCGGGGAGCTGTTTTTT. Amino acid sequence: CASRPGGTGELFF.

V usage is TRBV14 and J usage is TRBJ1-1; D remains unclear. The V and J ends lost 0 bases and 4 bases respectively, with 12 bases between them. The CDR3 is 15 amino acids. Germline loops: CDR1 SGHDN, CDR2 FVKESK. CDR3 nucleotide sequence: TGTGCCAGCAGCCAAGATCTTGGAGGGTCCACTGAAGCTTTCTTT. Protein product: CASSQDLGGSTEAFF.

The chain links TRBV6-2 or TRBV6-3 to TRBJ1-2, with TRBD1 matching over 12 bases. In germline, CDR1 is MNHEY, CDR2 SVGEGT. Trimming took 1 base from V and 6 from J; bases not matched to a gene: 12. The CDR3 consists of 18 residues. The CDR3 sequence: CASSYLSWDRGQDNGYTF. CDR3 bases: TGTGCCAGCAGTTACTTGTCATGGGACAGGGGGCAAGATAATGGCTACACCTTC.

The chain links TRBV5-5 to TRBJ1-5, with a possible D match to TRBD1 (5 bases). The CDR3 runs to 15 residues. V shed 3 bases and J shed 4 bases, with 14 bases lying between them. Germline lookup yields CDR1 SGHKS and CDR2 YYEKEE (reference sequence). CDR3 amino acids: CASSSGLEINQPQHF. DNA for the CDR3: TGTGCCAGCAGCTCGGGACTTGAGATAAATCAGCCCCAGCATTTT.